This section outlines one TCR beta chain sequence together with its context. V lost 0 bases to trimming and J lost 5 bases, with 12 bases between them. CDR3 length equals 15 residues. Germline lookup yields CDR1 SGHNT and CDR2 YYREEE (reference sequence). This sample is drawn from a study of OX40 agonist ivuxolimab in advanced cancers. The method was immunoSEQ multiplex PCR; TCRdb's version includes in-frame clones alone and lacks a portion of them. This table holds over 70,000 clones, just under 80% found once. Here the sequenced sample was CD4+ or CD8+ T cells sorted from blood, taken in a trial of the OX40 agonist ivuxolimab. This sequence originates from an adult with an advanced solid tumor such as melanoma, head and neck, liver or kidney cancer. V is TRBV5-4 and J is TRBJ2-1, with D possibly matching TRBD2 (6 bases). DNA for the CDR3: TGTGCCAGCAGCTTGGTGGGGGGACCACACAATGAGCAGTTCTTC. This translates into CASSLVGGPHNEQFF.